The 18 T cell receptor beta chains in this list originate from one sample, sequenced in a study of cytomegalovirus exposure and HLA in healthy donors. The PCR employed 60 Vbeta primers together with 13 Jbeta primers. Profiling relied on immunoSEQ multiplex PCR, and the TCRdb table lists in-frame clones only, not all of them. The sample carries 150,000 to 200,000 clones, 84% recorded once. Sequencing was carried out using PBMCs. Source of these receptors: a young man in good health and CMV-seronegative.

The chain couples TRBV19 to TRBJ2-1; 8 bases map to TRBD2. The V gene end was trimmed by 4 bases and the J gene end by 10 bases; junction bases not matched to a gene: 12. CDR1 and CDR2 (germline): LNHDA, SQIVND (reference sequence). This CDR3 has 15 amino acids. DNA for the CDR3: TGTGCCAGTAGTACCTCGGGATTAGCGGGGAGCGAGCAGTTCTTC. This sequence encodes CASSTSGLAGSEQFF. Variable domain in full (rest from reference TRBV19 and TRBJ2-1): DGGITQSPKYLFRKEGQNVTLSCEQNLNHDAMYWYRQDPGQGLRLIYYSQIVNDFQKGDIAEGYSVSREKKESFPLTVTSAQKNPTAFYLCASSTSGLAGSEQFFGPGTRLTVL.

The genes are TRBV5-1 and TRBJ2-3; perhaps TRBD2 as D (5 bases). The CDR3 contains 15 residues. V lost 1 base and J 2 bases, leaving 11 bases between the germline ends. The germline V gene encodes CDR1 SGHRS and CDR2 YFSETQ. The DNA of the CDR3 is TGCGCCAGCAGCTTGCTGAGCGGATACACAGATACGCAGTATTTT. Its translation: CASSLLSGYTDTQYF. The full variable domain, rest sourced from reference TRBV5-1 and TRBJ2-3, is KAGVTQTPRYLIKTRGQQVTLSCSPISGHRSVSWYQQTPGQGLQFLFEYFSETQRNKGNFPGRFSGRQFSNSRSEMNVSTLELGDSALYLCASSLLSGYTDTQYFGPGTRLTVL.

The table lists this clone with a few counts. The chain recombines TRBV5-1 with TRBJ1-2; 7 nucleotides align to TRBD1. The length of the CDR3 is 14 residues. V lost 0 bases, J lost 4 bases, and 3 bases stayed unmatched. Per the germline V gene, CDR1 is SGHRS and CDR2 is YFSETQ. Here the CDR3 reads CASSLEGALYGYTF. The CDR3 DNA reads as TGCGCCAGCAGCTTGGAGGGGGCTCTCTATGGCTACACCTTC. The whole variable domain, filled in from reference TRBV5-1 and TRBJ1-2, reads KAGVTQTPRYLIKTRGQQVTLSCSPISGHRSVSWYQQTPGQGLQFLFEYFSETQRNKGNFPGRFSGRQFSNSRSEMNVSTLELGDSALYLCASSLEGALYGYTFGSGTRLTVV.

The J gene is TRBJ1-6, the V gene TRBV11-2; D is perhaps TRBD1 (5 bases). Trimming removed 3 bases from V and 8 bases from J, with 14 bases in between. Per the germline V gene, CDR1 is SGHAT and CDR2 is FQNNGV. The CDR3 totals 15 residues. In DNA form, the CDR3 reads TGTGCCAGCAGCTTTCAGGGTGTTGTTTATTCACCCCTCCACTTT. Residues: CASSFQGVVYSPLHF.

V gene TRBV21-1 combines with J gene TRBJ2-7; the table's TRBD2 call for D was not verified on the DNA. TRBV21-1 is a known pseudogene. The CDR3 totals 14 residues. CDR3 bases: TGTGCCAGCAGCACCCCCCTCGGGATCTACGAGCAGTACTTC. Translating gives CASSTPLGIYEQYF.

This chain connects TRBV27 to TRBJ2-7, with 7 bases identical to TRBD1. V dropped 2 bases and J dropped 4; count of bases not matched to a gene: 2. Per the germline V gene, CDR1 is MNHEY and CDR2 is SMNVEV (reference sequence). The CDR3 consists of 13 residues. The CDR3 region is CASSLARGYEQYF. In DNA form, the CDR3 reads TGTGCCAGCAGTTTAGCCAGGGGGTACGAGCAGTACTTC.

This clone appeared a few times. V usage is TRBV10-3 and J usage is TRBJ2-7; maybe TRBD1 (6 bases). V was trimmed by 0 bases and J by 0 bases, leaving 15 bases between them. This CDR3 has 17 amino acids. CDR1 ENHRY and CDR2 SYGVKD come from the germline V gene. The CDR3 DNA reads TGTGCCATCAGTGAGTCCGAAACAGGGCTAAACTCCTACGAGCAGTACTTC. This codes for CAISESETGLNSYEQYF.

The rearrangement uses TRBV29-1 and TRBJ1-2; 7 positions match TRBD1. The CDR3 loop spans 12 amino acids. Per germline, CDR1 SQVTM and CDR2 ANQGSEA. The J segment lost 8 bases and the V segment lost 7 bases, leaving 10 bases of the junction unmatched. This CDR3 is CSGSDRAKGYTF. CDR3 coding DNA: TGCAGCGGGTCAGACAGGGCGAAGGGCTACACCTTC.

The chain has TRBV6-5 and TRBJ2-7; 12 bases fit TRBD2. Trimming cost V 2 bases and J 3 bases; bases outside gene matches: 2. The CDR3 runs 15 residues. The germline gives CDR1 MNHEY, CDR2 SVGAGI. The CDR3 protein is CASSYRTSGIYEQYF. The CDR3 DNA follows: TGTGCCAGCAGTTACCGGACTAGCGGGATCTACGAGCAGTACTTC.

This chain connects TRBV28 to TRBJ1-2; D possibly corresponds to TRBD1 (5 bases). V lost 5 bases to trimming and J lost 2 bases, with 9 bases between them. In germline, CDR1 is MDHEN, CDR2 SYDVKM. The CDR3 is 13 residues long. CDR3 sequence: CASSADRNYGYTF. CDR3 DNA sequence: TGTGCCAGCAGTGCCGACAGAAACTATGGCTACACCTTC.

The J gene is TRBJ2-5, the V gene TRBV2; maybe TRBD1 (5 bases). This CDR3 is 14 amino acids long. V lost 2 bases and J 5 bases, leaving 12 bases between the germline ends. The V gene's germline CDR1 is SNHLY and CDR2 FYNNEI. CDR3: CASSEQGTLETQYF. In nucleotides, the CDR3 is TGTGCCAGCAGTGAACAGGGAACTTTGGAGACCCAGTACTTC.

This chain joins TRBV29-1 and TRBJ2-2; no firm D call. Per the germline V gene, CDR1 is SQVTM and CDR2 is ANQGSEA. V dropped 7 bases and J dropped 2 bases, with 5 bases sitting between them. The CDR3 runs to 11 residues. CDR3 sequence reads: CSAGNTGELFF. CDR3 DNA sequence: TGCAGCGCGGGTAACACCGGGGAGCTGTTTTTT.

For this clone: At one boundary the junction diverges from the germline segment, which might be a read error. Other DNA sequences within the sample encode an identical CDR3. The chain combines TRBV6-5 with TRBJ1-6; 8 positions agree with TRBD1. CDR1 and CDR2 (germline): MNHEY, SVGAGI. The length of the CDR3 is 16 residues. Here the CDR3 DNA reads TGTGCCAGCAGCTACAGGGGGAGCTCCTATAATTCCCCCCTCCACTTT. It encodes CASSYRGSSYNSPLHF.

The V gene is TRBV11-3, the J gene TRBJ2-7; D is undetermined. The germline V gene has CDR1 SGHNT and CDR2 YENEEA. CDR3 length equals 13 residues. Trimming removed 1 base from V and 1 base from J, with 5 bases in between. This CDR3 reads CASSLARSYEQYF. CDR3 nucleotides: TGTGCCAGCAGCTTAGCCCGTTCCTACGAGCAGTACTTC.

This chain joins TRBV13 and TRBJ2-1; TRBD2 aligns across 7 bases. J gave up 5 bases and V 4 bases, and 5 bases lay outside the gene matches. The CDR3 has 14 amino acids. The V gene's germline CDR1 is PRHDT and CDR2 FYEKMQ (reference sequence). CDR3 residues: CASSSLAEDNEQFF. In nucleotides, the CDR3 is TGTGCCAGCAGCTCTCTAGCGGAAGACAATGAGCAGTTCTTC.

The J gene is TRBJ1-1, the V gene TRBV4-2, with TRBD1 as a possible D gene (5 bases). This CDR3 is built from 15 residues. Trimming removed 0 bases at V and 2 bases at J, with 10 bases between. Germline assignment: CDR1 LGHNA and CDR2 YNFKEQ. The CDR3 DNA reads as TGTGCCAGCAGCCAAGAGGGGCTCTTAAACACTGAAGCTTTCTTT. Residues: CASSQEGLLNTEAFF.

The chain links TRBV7-9 to TRBJ1-2; D gene ambiguous. The CDR3 contains 14 residues. Trimming cost V 5 bases and J 2 bases, with 12 bases left between them. Germline V CDR1 and CDR2: SEHNR, FQNEAQ (reference sequence). This chain's CDR3 is CASSLLAYNYGYTF. DNA for the CDR3: TGTGCCAGCAGCCTGTTGGCTTACAACTATGGCTACACCTTC.

The CDR3 region is CASSLVGGSDTQYF. CDR3 nucleotides: TGTGCCAGCAGCTTAGTAGGGGGAAGTGATACGCAGTATTTT. The V and J genes are TRBV7-2 and TRBJ2-3, with a tentative D call TRBD1 (6 bases). Germline V CDR1 and CDR2: SGHTA, FQGNSA. V lost 1 base and J 6 bases, leaving 11 bases between the germline ends. The CDR3 runs to 14 residues.